This T cell receptor (beta chain) was recovered during a study of cytomegalovirus exposure and HLA in healthy donors. Study-level information: Membership in the Caucasian-associated ancestry cluster was found for about 80% of about 430 genotyped donors. Points from the study as a whole: The authors later found most CMV-associated TCR beta chains appeared HLA-restricted. Certain sequence variants were highly shared and formed a cluster, and this cluster was likely a sequencing artifact. One variant, a missense change in DCLRE1C, was linked in a later analysis to TCR beta V- and J-gene trimming.

PCR involved 60 Vbeta and 13 Jbeta primers. Method: immunoSEQ multiplex PCR; TCRdb's copy keeps in-frame clones and lacks some. The sample lists about 87,000 clones, 79% occurring once. Comments on this clone: What it recognizes is unknown.

The length of the CDR3 is 16 residues. The material sequenced was PBMCs. The sequence derives from a middle-aged woman in good health and CMV-seronegative. V and J are TRBV21-1 and TRBJ1-2; TRBD1 is the table's D call, not checked against the DNA. TRBV21-1 is noted as a pseudogene. The CDR3 DNA sequence: TGTGCCAGCAGCAAAGAGGTATTCGACAGTAACTATGGCTACACCTTC. Protein product: CASSKEVFDSNYGYTF.